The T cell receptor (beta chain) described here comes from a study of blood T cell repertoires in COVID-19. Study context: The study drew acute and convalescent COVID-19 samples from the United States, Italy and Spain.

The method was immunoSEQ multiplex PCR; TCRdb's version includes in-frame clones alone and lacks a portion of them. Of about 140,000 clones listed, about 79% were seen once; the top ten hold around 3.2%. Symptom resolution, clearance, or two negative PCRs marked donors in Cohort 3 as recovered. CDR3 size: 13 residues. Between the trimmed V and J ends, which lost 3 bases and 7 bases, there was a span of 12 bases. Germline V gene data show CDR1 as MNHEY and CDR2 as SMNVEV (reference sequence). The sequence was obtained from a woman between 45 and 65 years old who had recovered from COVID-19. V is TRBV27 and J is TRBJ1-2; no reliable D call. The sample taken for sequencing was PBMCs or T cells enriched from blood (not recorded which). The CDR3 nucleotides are TGTGCCAGCAGTTTCGACGCAGGAGGTGGCTACACCTTC. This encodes CASSFDAGGGYTF.